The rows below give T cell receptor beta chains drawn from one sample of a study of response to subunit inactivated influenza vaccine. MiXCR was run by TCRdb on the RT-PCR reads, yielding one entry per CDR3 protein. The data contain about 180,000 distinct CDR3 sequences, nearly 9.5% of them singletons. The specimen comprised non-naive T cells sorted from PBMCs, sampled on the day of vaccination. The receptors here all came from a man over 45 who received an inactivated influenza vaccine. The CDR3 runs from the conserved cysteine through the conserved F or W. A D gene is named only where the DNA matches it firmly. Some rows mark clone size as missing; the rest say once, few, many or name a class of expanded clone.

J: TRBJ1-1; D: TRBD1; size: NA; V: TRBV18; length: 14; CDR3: CASSPPGQGALAFF; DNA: TGTGCCAGCTCACCACCGGGACAGGGGGCTCTCGCTTTCTTT
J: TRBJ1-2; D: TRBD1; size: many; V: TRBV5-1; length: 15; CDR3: CASSLTGDANYGYTF; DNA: TGCGCCAGCAGCTTGACAGGGGACGCTAACTATGGCTACACCTTC
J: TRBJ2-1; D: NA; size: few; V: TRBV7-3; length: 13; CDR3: CASSQGADRWKFF; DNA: TGTGCCAGCAGCCAAGGGGCCGACAGGTGGAAGTTCTTC
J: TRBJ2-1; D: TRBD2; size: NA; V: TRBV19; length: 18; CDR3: CASSIWRGGGRAYNEQFF; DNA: TGTGCCAGTAGTATTTGGCGTGGCGGCGGGAGGGCATACAATGAGCAGTTCTTC
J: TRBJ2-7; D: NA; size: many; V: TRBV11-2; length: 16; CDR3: CASHSLRSRVHGEQYF; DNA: TGTGCCAGCCACAGCTTGCGGAGCAGGGTTCATGGAGAGCAGTACTTC
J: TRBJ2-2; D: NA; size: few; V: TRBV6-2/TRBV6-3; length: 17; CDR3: CASSYTGEAGVAGELFF; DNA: TGTGCCAGCAGTTACACGGGGGAAGCAGGAGTGGCCGGGGAGCTGTTTTTT
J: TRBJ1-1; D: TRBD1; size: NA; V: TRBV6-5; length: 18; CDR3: CASSYSILLTGGNTEAFF; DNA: TGTGCCAGCAGTTACTCTATTTTATTGACAGGGGGGAACACTGAAGCTTTCTTT
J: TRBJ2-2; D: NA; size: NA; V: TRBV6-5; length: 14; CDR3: CASSYSRGAGELFF; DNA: TGTGCCAGCAGTTACTCAAGAGGGGCCGGGGAGCTGTTTTTT
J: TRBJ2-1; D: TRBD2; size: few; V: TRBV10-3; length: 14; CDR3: CAISAGLAPAEQFF; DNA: TGTGCCATCAGTGCCGGACTAGCGCCGGCTGAGCAGTTCTTC
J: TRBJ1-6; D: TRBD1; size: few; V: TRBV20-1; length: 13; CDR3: CSASSTGNSPLHF; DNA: TGCAGTGCTAGTTCGACAGGGAATTCACCCCTCCACTTT
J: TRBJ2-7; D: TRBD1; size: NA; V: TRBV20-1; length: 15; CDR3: CSARVRPGQRYEQYF; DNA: TGCAGTGCTAGAGTCCGGCCGGGACAGAGGTACGAGCAGTACTTC
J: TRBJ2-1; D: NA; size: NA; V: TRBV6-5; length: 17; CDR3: CASSYYYQPSGNNEQFF; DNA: TGTGCCAGCAGTTACTACTATCAACCTTCGGGGAACAATGAGCAGTTCTTC
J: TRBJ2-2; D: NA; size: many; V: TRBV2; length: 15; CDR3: CASRAGASRTGELFF; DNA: TGTGCCAGCAGGGCAGGGGCTAGCAGGACCGGGGAGCTGTTTTTT
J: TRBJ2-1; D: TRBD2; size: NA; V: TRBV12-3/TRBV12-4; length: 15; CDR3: CASRALAGGFNEQFF; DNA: TGTGCCAGCAGGGCACTAGCGGGGGGGTTCAATGAGCAGTTCTTC
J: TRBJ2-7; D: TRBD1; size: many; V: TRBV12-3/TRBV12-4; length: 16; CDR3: CASSLARTGNEGEQYF; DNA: TGTGCCAGCAGTTTAGCGCGGACAGGGAATGAAGGCGAGCAGTACTTC
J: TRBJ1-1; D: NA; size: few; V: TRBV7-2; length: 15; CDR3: CASSLSGGVATEAFF; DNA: TGTGCCAGCAGCTTGTCAGGAGGGGTTGCCACTGAAGCTTTCTTT
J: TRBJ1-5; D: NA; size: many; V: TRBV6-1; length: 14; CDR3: CASSDSYSNQPQHF; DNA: TGTGCCAGCAGCGACAGTTATAGCAATCAGCCCCAGCATTTT
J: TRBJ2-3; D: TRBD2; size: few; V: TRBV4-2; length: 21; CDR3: CASSQAPGTSGRQASTDTQYF; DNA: TGTGCCAGCAGCCAAGCGCCCGGGACTAGCGGGAGGCAGGCGTCGACAGATACGCAGTATTTT
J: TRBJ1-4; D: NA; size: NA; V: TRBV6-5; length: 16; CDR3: CASSYSSLGVGEKLFF; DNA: TGTGCCAGCAGTTACTCGAGTTTGGGGGTGGGTGAAAAACTGTTTTTT
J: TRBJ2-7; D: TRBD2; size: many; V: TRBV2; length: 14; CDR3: CASSGGSGGREQYF; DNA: TGTGCCAGCAGTGGAGGTAGCGGGGGGCGGGAGCAGTACTTC
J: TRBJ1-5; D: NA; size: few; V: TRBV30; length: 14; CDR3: CAWSTSDLLRTQHF; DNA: TGTGCCTGGAGTACTTCGGACTTACTCAGAACCCAGCATTTT
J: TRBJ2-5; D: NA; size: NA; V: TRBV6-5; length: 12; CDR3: CAVKGAGETQYF; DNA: TGTGCCGTTAAGGGGGCGGGGGAGACCCAGTACTTC
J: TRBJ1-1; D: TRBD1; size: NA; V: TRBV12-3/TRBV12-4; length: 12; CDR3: CASSTGQGSAFF; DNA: TGTGCCAGCAGTACAGGACAGGGTTCGGCTTTCTTT
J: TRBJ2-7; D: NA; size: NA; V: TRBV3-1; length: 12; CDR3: CASSQGATEQYF; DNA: TGTGCCAGCAGCCAGGGAGCAACCGAGCAGTACTTC
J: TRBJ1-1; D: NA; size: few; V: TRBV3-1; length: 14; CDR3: CASSQGAGHTEAFF; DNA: TGTGCCAGCAGCCAAGGGGCAGGGCACACTGAAGCTTTCTTT
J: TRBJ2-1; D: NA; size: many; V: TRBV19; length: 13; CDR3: CASSIGPHNEQFF; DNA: TGTGCCAGTAGTATTGGACCACACAATGAGCAGTTCTTC
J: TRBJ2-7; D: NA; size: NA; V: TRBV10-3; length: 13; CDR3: CAISDPRESGSYF; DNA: TGTGCCATCAGTGACCCCCGGGAGTCAGGTTCGTACTTC
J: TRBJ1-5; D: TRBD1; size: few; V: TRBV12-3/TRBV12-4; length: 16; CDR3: CASSSQGVESNQPQHF; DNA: TGTGCCAGCAGTTCCCAGGGGGTGGAGTCCAATCAGCCCCAGCATTTT
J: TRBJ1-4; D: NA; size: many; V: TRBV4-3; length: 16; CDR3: CASSQDSTAGRKKLFF; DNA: TGCGCCAGCAGCCAAGATTCGACAGCAGGACGCAAAAAACTGTTTTTT
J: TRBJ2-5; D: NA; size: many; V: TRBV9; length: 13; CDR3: CASSVSREETQYF; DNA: TGTGCCAGCAGCGTGAGCAGGGAAGAGACCCAGTACTTC
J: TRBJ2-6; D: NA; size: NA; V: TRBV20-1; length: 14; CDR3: CSARIGAGANVLTF; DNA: TGCAGTGCTAGGATCGGGGCGGGGGCCAACGTCCTGACTTTC
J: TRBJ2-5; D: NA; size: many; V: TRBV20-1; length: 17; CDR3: CSARAFGRDRTYGTQYF; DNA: TGCAGTGCTAGGGCTTTCGGGAGGGACAGAACATACGGGACCCAGTACTTC